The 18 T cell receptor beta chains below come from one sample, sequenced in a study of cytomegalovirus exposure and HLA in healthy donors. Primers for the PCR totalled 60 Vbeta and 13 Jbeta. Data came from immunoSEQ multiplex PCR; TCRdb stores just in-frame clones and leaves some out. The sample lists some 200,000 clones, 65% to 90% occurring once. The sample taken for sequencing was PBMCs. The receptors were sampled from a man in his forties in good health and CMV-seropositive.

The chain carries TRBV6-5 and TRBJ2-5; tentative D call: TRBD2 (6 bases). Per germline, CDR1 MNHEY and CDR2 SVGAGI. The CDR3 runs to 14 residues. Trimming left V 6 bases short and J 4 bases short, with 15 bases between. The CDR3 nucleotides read TGTGCCAGCAGGCGGGACTGGGAGAGAGAGACCCAGTACTTC. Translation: CASRRDWERETQYF.

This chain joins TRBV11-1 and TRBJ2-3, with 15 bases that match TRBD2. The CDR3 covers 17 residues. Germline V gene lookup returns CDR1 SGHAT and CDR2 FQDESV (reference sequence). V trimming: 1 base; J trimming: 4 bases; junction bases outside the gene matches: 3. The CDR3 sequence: CASSLGWTSGGADTQYF. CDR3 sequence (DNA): TGTGCCAGCAGCTTAGGTTGGACTAGCGGGGGGGCAGATACGCAGTATTTT.

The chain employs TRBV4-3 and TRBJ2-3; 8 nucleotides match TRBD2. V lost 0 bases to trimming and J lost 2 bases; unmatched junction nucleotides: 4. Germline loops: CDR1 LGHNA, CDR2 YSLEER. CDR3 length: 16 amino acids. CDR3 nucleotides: TGCGCCAGCAGCCAAGATGCCGGGGGGGCCACAGATACGCAGTATTTT. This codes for CASSQDAGGATDTQYF.

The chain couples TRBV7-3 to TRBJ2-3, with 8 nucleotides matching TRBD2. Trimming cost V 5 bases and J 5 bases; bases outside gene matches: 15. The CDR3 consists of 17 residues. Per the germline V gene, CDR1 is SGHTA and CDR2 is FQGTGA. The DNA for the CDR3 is TGTGCCAGCAGCCCTTCCGGGGGGGGCATCGGGGTAGATACGCAGTATTTT. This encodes CASSPSGGGIGVDTQYF.

The CDR3 DNA reads as TGTGCCTGGAGCTCAGGGGTCGGCAATCAGCCCCAGCATTTT. Translating it yields CAWSSGVGNQPQHF. This chain joins TRBV30 and TRBJ1-5, with a weak D call TRBD1 (6 bases). Germline V lookup: CDR1 GTSNPN, CDR2 SVGIG (reference sequence). The CDR3 consists of 14 residues. V lost 3 bases and J lost 2, with 11 bases in between.

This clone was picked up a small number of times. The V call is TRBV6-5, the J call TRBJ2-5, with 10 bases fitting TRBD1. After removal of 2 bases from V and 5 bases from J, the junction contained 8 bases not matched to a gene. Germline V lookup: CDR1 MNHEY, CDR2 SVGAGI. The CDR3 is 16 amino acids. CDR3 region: CASSYRFDRGHETQYF. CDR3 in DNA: TGTGCCAGCAGTTACCGCTTCGACAGGGGGCATGAGACCCAGTACTTC.

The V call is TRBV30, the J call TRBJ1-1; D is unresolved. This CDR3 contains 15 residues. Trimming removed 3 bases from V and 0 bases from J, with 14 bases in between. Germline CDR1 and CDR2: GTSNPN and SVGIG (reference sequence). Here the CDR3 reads CAWREAPGMNTEAFF. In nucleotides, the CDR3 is TGTGCCTGGAGGGAAGCGCCGGGAATGAACACTGAAGCTTTCTTT.

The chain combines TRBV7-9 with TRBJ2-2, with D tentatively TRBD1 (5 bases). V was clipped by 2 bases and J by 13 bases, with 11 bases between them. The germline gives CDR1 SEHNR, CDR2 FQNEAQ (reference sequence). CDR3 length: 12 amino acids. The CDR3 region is CASSLPQGGLFF. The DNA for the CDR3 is TGTGCCAGCAGCTTACCCCAGGGTGGGCTGTTTTTT.

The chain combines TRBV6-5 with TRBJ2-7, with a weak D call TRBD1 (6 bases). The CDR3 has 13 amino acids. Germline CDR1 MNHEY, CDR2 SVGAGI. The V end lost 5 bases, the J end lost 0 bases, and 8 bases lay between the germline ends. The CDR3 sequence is CASSRTDSYEQYF. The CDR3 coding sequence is TGTGCCAGCAGTCGGACAGACTCCTACGAGCAGTACTTC.

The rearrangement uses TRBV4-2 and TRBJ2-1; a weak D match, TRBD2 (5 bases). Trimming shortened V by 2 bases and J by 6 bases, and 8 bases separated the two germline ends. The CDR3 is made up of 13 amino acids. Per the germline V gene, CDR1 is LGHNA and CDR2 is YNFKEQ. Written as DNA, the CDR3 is TGTGCCAGCAGCCAACGAGGGCGCAATGAGCAGTTCTTC. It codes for CASSQRGRNEQFF.

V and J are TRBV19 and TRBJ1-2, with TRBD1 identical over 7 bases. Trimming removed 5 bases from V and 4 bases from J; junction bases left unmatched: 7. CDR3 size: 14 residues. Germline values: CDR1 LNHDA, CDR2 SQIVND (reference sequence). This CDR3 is CASSVQGVGYGYTF. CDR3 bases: TGTGCCAGTAGTGTTCAGGGGGTTGGCTATGGCTACACCTTC.

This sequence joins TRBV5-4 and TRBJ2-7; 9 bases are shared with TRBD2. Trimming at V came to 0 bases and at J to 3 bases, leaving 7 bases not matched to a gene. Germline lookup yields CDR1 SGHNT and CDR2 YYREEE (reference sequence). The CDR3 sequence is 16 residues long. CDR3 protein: CASSLGSAGGLYEQYF. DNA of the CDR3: TGTGCCAGCAGCTTGGGGTCAGCGGGGGGCCTCTACGAGCAGTACTTC.

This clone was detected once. CDR3 sequence: CASSQKVLDQYF. The CDR3 nucleotides read TGCGCCAGCAGCCAAAAGGTTCTAGACCAGTACTTC. The chain has TRBV4-1 and TRBJ2-5; no clear D gene. This CDR3 is built from 12 residues. V dropped 2 bases and J dropped 10 bases, with 11 bases sitting between them. Germline V gene data show CDR1 as MGHRA and CDR2 as YSYEKL.

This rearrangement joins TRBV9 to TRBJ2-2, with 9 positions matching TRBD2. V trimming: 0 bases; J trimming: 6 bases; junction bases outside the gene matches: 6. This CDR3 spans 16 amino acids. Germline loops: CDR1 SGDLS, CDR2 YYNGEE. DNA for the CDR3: TGTGCCAGCAGCGTAGCGGGCGGGGGGGCCGCCGGGGAGCTGTTTTTT. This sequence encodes CASSVAGGGAAGELFF.

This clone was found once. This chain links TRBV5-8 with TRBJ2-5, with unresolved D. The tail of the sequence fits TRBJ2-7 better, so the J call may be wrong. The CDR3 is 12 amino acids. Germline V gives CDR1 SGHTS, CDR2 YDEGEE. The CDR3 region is CASSLVQYEQYF. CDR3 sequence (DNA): TGTGCCAGCAGCTTGGTACAGTACGAGCAGTACTTC.

CDR3 residues: CATSRDPGSQIGYEQYF. CDR3 bases: TGTGCCACCAGCAGAGACCCCGGGAGTCAGATTGGGTACGAGCAGTACTTC. The chain combines TRBV15 with TRBJ2-7; TRBD2 is a possible D gene (6 bases). Trimming took off 0 bases at V and 4 bases at J, with 19 bases between the two ends. The germline gives CDR1 LNHNV, CDR2 YYDKDF (reference sequence). The CDR3 consists of 17 residues.

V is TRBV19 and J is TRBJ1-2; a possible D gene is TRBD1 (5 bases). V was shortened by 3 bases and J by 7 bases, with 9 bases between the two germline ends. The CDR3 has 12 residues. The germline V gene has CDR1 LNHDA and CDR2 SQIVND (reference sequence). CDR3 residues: CASSIQGGGYTF. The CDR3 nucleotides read TGTGCCAGTAGTATCCAGGGAGGTGGCTACACCTTC.

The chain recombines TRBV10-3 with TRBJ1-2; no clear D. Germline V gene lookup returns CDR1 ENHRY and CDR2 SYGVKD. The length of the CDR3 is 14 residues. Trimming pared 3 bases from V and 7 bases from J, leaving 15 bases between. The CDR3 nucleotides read TGTGCCATCAGTGACTCGACCTCCCCGGGTGGCTACACCTTC. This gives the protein CAISDSTSPGGYTF.